This T cell receptor (beta chain) stems from a study of shared clonotypes between healthy human individuals. Assay used: immunoSEQ multiplex PCR; TCRdb lists only in-frame clones, some missing. The repertoire holds about half a million clones, 70% to 80% seen once, with 13% in the top ten. Donors included only healthy HIV-negative adults lacking recent acute infections or vaccinations. The receptor's source is a woman aged 40-49 years in good health. Some clones in this sample may be carry-over from other donors' samples. The specimen sequenced was PBMCs.

CDR3 region: CASSIYGGNGYTF. CDR3 sequence (DNA): TGTGCCAGTAGTATTTATGGAGGTAATGGCTACACCTTC. The rearrangement uses TRBV19 and TRBJ1-2, with no clear D. The CDR3 loop spans 13 amino acids. V lost 3 bases and J 6 bases, leaving 11 bases between the germline ends. Germline values: CDR1 LNHDA, CDR2 SQIVND (reference sequence).